This T cell receptor (beta chain) is drawn from a study of shared clonotypes between healthy human individuals. This CDR3 contains 15 residues. V trimming: 0 bases; J trimming: 6 bases; junction bases outside the gene matches: 5. Germline V gene data show CDR1 as ENHRY and CDR2 as SYGVKD. Method: immunoSEQ multiplex PCR; TCRdb's copy keeps in-frame clones and lacks some. The table shows about 2.3 million clones, with approximately 90% occurring only once. The sample comprised naive CD4+ T cells from PBMCs. Subset defined: CD45RA+ positively selected. The V and J genes are TRBV10-3 and TRBJ2-4; TRBD2 matches 7 bases. The sequence derives from a man between 18 and 35 years old in good health. Some clones in this sample may be carry-over from other donors' samples. The CDR3 spells CAISESKGGPNIQYF. CDR3 coding DNA: TGTGCCATCAGTGAGTCGAAGGGAGGGCCAAACATTCAGTACTTC.